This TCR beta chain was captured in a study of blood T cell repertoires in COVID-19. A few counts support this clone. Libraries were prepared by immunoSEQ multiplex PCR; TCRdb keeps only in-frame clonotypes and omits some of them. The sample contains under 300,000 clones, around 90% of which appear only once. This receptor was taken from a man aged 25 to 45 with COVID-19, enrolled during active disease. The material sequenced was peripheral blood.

Written as DNA, the CDR3 is TGTGCCAGCAGCTATAGCGGTCGGGGGGCTTACGAGCAGTACTTC. As protein: CASSYSGRGAYEQYF. The chain employs TRBV11-2 and TRBJ2-7; D perhaps matches TRBD2 (7 bases). Germline-derived CDR1 and CDR2 are SGHAT and FQNNGV. This CDR3 is 15 amino acids long. V dropped 4 bases and J dropped 4 bases, with 17 bases sitting between them.